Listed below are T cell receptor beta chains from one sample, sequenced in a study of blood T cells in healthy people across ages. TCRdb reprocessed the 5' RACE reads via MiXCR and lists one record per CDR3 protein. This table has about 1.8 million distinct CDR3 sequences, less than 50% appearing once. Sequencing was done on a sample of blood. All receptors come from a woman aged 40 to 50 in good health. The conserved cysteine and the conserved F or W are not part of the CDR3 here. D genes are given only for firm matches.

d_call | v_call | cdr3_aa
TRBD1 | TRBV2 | ASSGQGAAETQY
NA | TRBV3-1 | ASSRVPGEKLF
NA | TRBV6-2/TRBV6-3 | ASSYRESSYEQY
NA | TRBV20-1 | SARRGDNNCGYT
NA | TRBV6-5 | ASAWLGTQY
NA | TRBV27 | ASRKDGANYGYT
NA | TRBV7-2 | ASSPRAAEETQY
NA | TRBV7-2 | ASSPSRNSGANVLT
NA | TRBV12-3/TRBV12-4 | ASSTTSTETQY
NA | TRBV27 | ASSFLSVRETQY
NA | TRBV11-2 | ASTPDAELMQTQY
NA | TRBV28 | ASSSSPGDDTQY
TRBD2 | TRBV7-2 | ASSSSRLASSCNEQF
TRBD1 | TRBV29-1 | SVDSQGANYGYT
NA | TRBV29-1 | SVVTITYEQY
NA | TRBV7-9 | ACSSRVEAF
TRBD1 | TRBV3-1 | ASRGRTGFYGYT
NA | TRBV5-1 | ASSSGVALGYGYT
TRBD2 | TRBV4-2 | ASSQAVLAGVPPRDTQY
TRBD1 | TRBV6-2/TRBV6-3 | ASCKKQGGTEAF
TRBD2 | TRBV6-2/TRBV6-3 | ASSPGTGTSGYNEQY
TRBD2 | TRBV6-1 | ATQSGGAYNEQF
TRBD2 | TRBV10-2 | ASSDPSGGRDTQY
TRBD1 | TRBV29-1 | SVRDRGNTEAF
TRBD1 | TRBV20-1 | STPGPGQGVYEQY
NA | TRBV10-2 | ASSEGAEGRGYYEQY
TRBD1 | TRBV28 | ASSLSIGGVQETQF
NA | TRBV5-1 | ASSLGHSSGANVLT
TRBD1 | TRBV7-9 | ASSTVRQGHEKLF
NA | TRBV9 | ASSVDMWGGETQY
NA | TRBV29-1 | SVSNGIAKNIQY
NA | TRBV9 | ASSEVRDPSF
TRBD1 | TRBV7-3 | ASSEGQGRSYGNTEAF
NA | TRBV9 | ASSPSQRWETQY
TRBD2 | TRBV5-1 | ASSFLGGLAPYYNEQF
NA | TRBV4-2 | ASSQEGRNRYGYT
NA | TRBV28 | ASSYDVDKGTDTQY